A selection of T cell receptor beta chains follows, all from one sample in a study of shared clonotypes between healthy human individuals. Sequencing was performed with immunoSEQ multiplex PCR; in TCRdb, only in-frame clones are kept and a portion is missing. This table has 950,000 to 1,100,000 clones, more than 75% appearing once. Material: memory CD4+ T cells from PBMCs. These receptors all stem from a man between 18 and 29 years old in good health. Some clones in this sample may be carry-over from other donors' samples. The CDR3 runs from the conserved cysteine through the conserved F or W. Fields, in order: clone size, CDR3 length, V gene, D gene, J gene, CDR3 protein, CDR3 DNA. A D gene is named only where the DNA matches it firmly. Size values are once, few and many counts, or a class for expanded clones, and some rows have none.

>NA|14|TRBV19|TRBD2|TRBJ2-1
CASSIDGRGTSLFF
TGTGCCAGTAGTATAGATGGGCGCGGGACTAGTCTGTTCTTC
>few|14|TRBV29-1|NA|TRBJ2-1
CSATPHGVSNEQFF
TGCAGCGCCACCCCCCACGGCGTCAGCAATGAGCAGTTCTTC
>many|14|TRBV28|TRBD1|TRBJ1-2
CASRTGTGAYGYTF
TGTGCCAGCAGAACCGGGACAGGGGCCTATGGCTACACCTTC
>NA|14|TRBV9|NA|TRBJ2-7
CASSYTTSSYEQYF
TGTGCCAGCAGCTATACGACTTCATCCTACGAGCAGTACTTC
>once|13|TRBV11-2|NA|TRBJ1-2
CASRRLGGQHYTF
TGTGCCAGTCGCCGGCTGGGGGGCCAGCACTACACCTTC
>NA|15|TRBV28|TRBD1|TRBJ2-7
CASSSPPGGSYEQYF
TGTGCCAGCAGTTCCCCGCCAGGGGGCTCCTACGAGCAGTACTTC
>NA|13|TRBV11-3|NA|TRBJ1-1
CASSRDMNTEAFF
TGTGCCAGCAGCCGGGACATGAACACTGAAGCTTTCTTT
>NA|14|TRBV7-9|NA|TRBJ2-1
CASSSIIVVDEQFF
TGTGCCAGCAGCTCCATAATTGTGGTCGATGAGCAGTTCTTC
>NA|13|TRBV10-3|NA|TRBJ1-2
CAISESINYGYTF
TGTGCCATCAGTGAGTCGATAAACTATGGCTACACCTTC
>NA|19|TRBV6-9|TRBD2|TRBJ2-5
CASSGSRTSGPRSGETQYF
TGTGCCAGCAGTGGATCAAGGACTAGCGGGCCTCGTTCGGGAGAGACCCAGTACTTC
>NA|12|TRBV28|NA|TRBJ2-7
CAAGSDSYEQYF
TGTGCCGCGGGGAGCGACTCCTACGAGCAGTACTTC
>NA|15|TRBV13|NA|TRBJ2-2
CASSLKSFGGGELFF
TGTGCCAGCAGCTTGAAGTCGTTTGGGGGAGGGGAGCTGTTTTTT
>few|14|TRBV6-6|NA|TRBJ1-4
CASSSVGLNEKLFF
TGTGCCAGCAGTAGCGTAGGACTTAATGAAAAACTGTTTTTT
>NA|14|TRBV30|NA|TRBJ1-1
CAWSVRNGNTEAFF
TGTGCCTGGAGTGTACGGAACGGGAACACTGAAGCTTTCTTT
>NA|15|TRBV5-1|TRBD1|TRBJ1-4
CASSFTGANNEKLFF
TGCGCCAGCAGCTTTACAGGGGCTAATAATGAAAAACTGTTTTTT
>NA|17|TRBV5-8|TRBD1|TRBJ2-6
CASSRTGSLSGANVLTF
TGTGCCAGCAGCCGGACAGGGAGCCTCTCTGGGGCCAACGTCCTGACTTTC
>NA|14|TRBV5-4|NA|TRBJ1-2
CASSLQGGLYGYTF
TGTGCCAGCAGCCTCCAGGGCGGGCTTTATGGCTACACCTTC
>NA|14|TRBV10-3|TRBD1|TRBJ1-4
CAISTGQGQEKLFF
TGTGCCATCAGTACGGGACAGGGGCAAGAAAAACTGTTTTTT
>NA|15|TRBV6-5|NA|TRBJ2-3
CASSKGQPWGDTQYF
TGTGCCAGCAGCAAAGGACAGCCGTGGGGAGATACGCAGTATTTT
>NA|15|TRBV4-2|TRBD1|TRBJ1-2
CASSSTGEGNYGYTF
TGTGCCAGCAGCTCAACAGGGGAAGGTAACTATGGCTACACCTTC
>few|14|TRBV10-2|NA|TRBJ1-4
CASGSAGAGEKLFF
TGCGCCAGCGGATCCGCCGGGGCAGGCGAAAAACTGTTTTTT
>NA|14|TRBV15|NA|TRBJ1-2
CATSSGLRMYGYTF
TGTGCCACCAGCTCTGGACTCAGGATGTATGGCTACACCTTC
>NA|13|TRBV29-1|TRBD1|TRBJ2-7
CSVEVDRVNEQYF
TGCAGCGTTGAGGTGGACAGGGTTAACGAGCAGTACTTC
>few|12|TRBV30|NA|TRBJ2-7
CAWSIGGREQYF
TGTGCCTGGAGTATCGGCGGCCGTGAGCAGTACTTC
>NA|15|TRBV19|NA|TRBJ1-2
CASSTRLGLGYGYTF
TGTGCCAGTAGTACGCGTCTGGGATTGGGCTATGGCTACACCTTC
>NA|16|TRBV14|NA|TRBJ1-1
CASSQGPLEGFTEAFF
TGTGCCAGCAGCCAAGGGCCCCTGGAGGGGTTCACTGAAGCTTTCTTT
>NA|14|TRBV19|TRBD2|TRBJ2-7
CASSIVGGPREQYF
TGTGCCAGTAGTATCGTGGGAGGGCCTAGGGAGCAGTACTTC
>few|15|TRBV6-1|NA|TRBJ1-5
CASSGLVAGEEPQHF
TGTGCCAGCAGTGGCTTAGTGGCAGGAGAAGAGCCCCAGCATTTT
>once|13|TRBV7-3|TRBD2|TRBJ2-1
CASTNSGSNEQFF
TGTGCCAGCACAAATAGCGGGAGCAATGAGCAGTTCTTC
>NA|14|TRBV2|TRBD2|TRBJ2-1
CASTRLAAHNEQFF
TGTGCCAGCACCAGACTAGCGGCCCACAATGAGCAGTTCTTC
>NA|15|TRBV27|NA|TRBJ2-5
CASRRADWQEETQYF
TGTGCCAGCAGGCGGGCGGACTGGCAAGAAGAGACCCAGTACTTC
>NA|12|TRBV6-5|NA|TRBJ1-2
CASSSLQGGYTF
TGTGCCAGCAGTTCCCTCCAGGGTGGCTACACCTTC
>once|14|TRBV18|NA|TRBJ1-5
CASSPRSETEPQHF
TGTGCCAGCTCACCACGAAGTGAGACAGAGCCCCAGCATTTT
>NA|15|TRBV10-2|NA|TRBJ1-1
CASSELRQVNTEAFF
TGCGCCAGCAGTGAGCTCCGACAAGTGAACACTGAAGCTTTCTTT
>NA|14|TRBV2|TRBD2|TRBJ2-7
CASSRTSGSYEQYF
TGTGCCAGCAGCCGGACTAGCGGGAGCTACGAGCAGTACTTC
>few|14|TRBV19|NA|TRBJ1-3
CASSISSSGNTIYF
TGTGCCAGTAGTATTAGCAGCTCTGGAAACACCATATATTTT
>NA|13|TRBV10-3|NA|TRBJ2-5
CAIRTGGDETQYF
TGTGCCATCAGGACAGGCGGTGATGAGACCCAGTACTTC